A selection of T cell receptor beta chains follows, all from one sample in a study of blood T cell repertoires in COVID-19. TCRdb's table, derived via immunoSEQ multiplex PCR, lists solely in-frame clones and lacks some. Here the sample spans approximately 69,000 clones, roughly 86% being singletons. Sample: peripheral blood. The receptors come from a man aged 45 to 65 with acute or convalescent COVID-19. The CDR3 runs from the conserved cysteine through the conserved F or W. D genes are given only for firm matches. Clone size appears in some rows only: once, few, many, or a class for an expanded clone.

>once|TRBV24-1|TRBD1|TRBJ1-2|19
CATSDSIGDRKSREDGYTF
TGTGCCACCAGTGACTCTATTGGGGACAGGAAAAGCAGAGAGGATGGCTACACCTTC
>NA|TRBV4-1|NA|TRBJ2-2|15
CASSHKQGLGGELFF
TGCGCCAGCAGCCACAAACAGGGATTAGGCGGGGAGCTGTTTTTT
>NA|TRBV5-1|NA|TRBJ1-2|13
CASSLDSNYGYTF
TGCGCCAGCAGCTTGGACAGTAACTATGGCTACACCTTC
>medium-sized|TRBV19|NA|TRBJ1-5|14
CASRWIGGNQPQHF
TGTGCCAGTAGGTGGATCGGCGGGAATCAGCCCCAGCATTTT
>NA|TRBV5-1|TRBD1|TRBJ1-4|16
CASSSTGATTNEKLFF
TGCGCCAGCAGCTCCACAGGGGCTACAACTAATGAAAAACTGTTTTTT
>NA|TRBV12-3/TRBV12-4|NA|TRBJ2-3|11
CASSPSDTQYF
TGTGCCAGCAGTCCCTCAGATACGCAGTATTTT
>NA|TRBV7-8|TRBD2|TRBJ2-7|14
CASSAGTSDYEQYF
TGTGCCAGCAGCGCCGGGACTAGCGACTACGAGCAGTACTTC
>NA|TRBV27|NA|TRBJ1-5|14
CASSLGRQGQPQHF
TGTGCCAGCAGTCTAGGACGCCAGGGGCAGCCCCAGCATTTT
>NA|TRBV4-1|TRBD1|TRBJ1-2|17
CASSPTQTGILDYGYTF
TGCGCCAGCAGCCCAACCCAGACAGGGATACTCGACTATGGCTACACCTTC
>NA|TRBV4-2|TRBD1|TRBJ2-2|15
CASSPEGQGIGELFF
TGTGCCAGCAGCCCGGAGGGACAGGGGATCGGGGAGCTGTTTTTT
>NA|TRBV5-1|TRBD2|TRBJ2-3|14
CASSTSADPYTQYF
TGCGCCAGCAGCACTAGCGCGGACCCCTATACGCAGTATTTT
>NA|TRBV19|NA|TRBJ2-1|14
CASSYTRDSGEQFF
TGTGCCAGTAGCTACACCCGGGATTCCGGTGAGCAGTTCTTC
>NA|TRBV19|TRBD1|TRBJ1-3|16
CASSIFGTDSGNTIYF
TGTGCCAGTAGTATCTTCGGGACAGACTCTGGAAACACCATATATTTT
>NA|TRBV27|TRBD1|TRBJ1-2|14
CASSTVTGGFGYTF
TGTGCCAGCAGTACTGTGACAGGGGGATTTGGCTACACCTTC
>NA|TRBV7-6|TRBD1|TRBJ1-1|15
CASSPGQGLNTEAFF
TGTGCCAGCAGCCCTGGACAGGGCTTGAACACTGAAGCTTTCTTT
>NA|TRBV29-1|NA|TRBJ2-1|13
CSVEDPPGNEQFF
TGCAGCGTTGAAGATCCCCCGGGCAATGAGCAGTTCTTC
>NA|TRBV11-2|NA|TRBJ2-1|13
CASSLAGISEQFF
TGTGCCAGCAGCTTAGCAGGGATCAGTGAGCAGTTCTTC
>once|TRBV29-1|NA|TRBJ1-2|14
CSVVGAGANYGYTF
TGCAGCGTTGTAGGGGCAGGAGCTAACTATGGCTACACCTTC
>NA|TRBV15|TRBD1|TRBJ2-1|16
CATSRGAGGFDNEQFF
TGTGCCACCAGCAGAGGAGCAGGGGGTTTTGACAATGAGCAGTTCTTC
>NA|TRBV12-3/TRBV12-4|NA|TRBJ2-1|13
CASTLTLDSEQFF
TGTGCCAGCACCCTAACCCTAGACAGTGAGCAGTTCTTC
>NA|TRBV7-6|TRBD1|TRBJ1-2|15
CASSHGQVGNYGYTF
TGTGCCAGCAGCCACGGACAGGTAGGAAACTATGGCTACACCTTC
>once|TRBV19|NA|TRBJ2-3|16
CASSMPLRAGADTQYF
TGTGCCAGTAGTATGCCCCTCCGGGCAGGGGCAGATACGCAGTATTTT
>NA|TRBV11-2|TRBD1|TRBJ2-7|15
CASSLVDRGNYEQYF
TGTGCCAGCAGCTTAGTGGACAGGGGAAACTACGAGCAGTACTTC
>NA|TRBV24-1|TRBD2|TRBJ2-3|17
CATSDPGTSGGTDTQYF
TGTGCCACCAGTGACCCTGGGACTAGCGGGGGCACAGATACGCAGTATTTT
>NA|TRBV7-2|NA|TRBJ2-1|15
CASSPRKSSYNEQFF
TGTGCCAGCAGCCCCCGAAAGAGCTCCTACAATGAGCAGTTCTTC
>NA|TRBV6-4|TRBD1|TRBJ1-6|14
CASSRDRDNSPLHF
TGTGCCAGCAGCAGGGACAGGGACAATTCACCCCTCCACTTT
>NA|TRBV7-9|TRBD2|TRBJ2-7|18
CASSPGTSGGLLGYEQYF
TGTGCCAGCAGCCCCGGGACTAGCGGGGGCCTCTTGGGGTACGAGCAGTACTTC
>NA|TRBV6-5|TRBD1|TRBJ2-7|14
CASSYHGQGSEQYF
TGTGCCAGCAGTTACCACGGACAGGGTAGCGAGCAGTACTTC
>NA|TRBV9|NA|TRBJ1-1|12
CASSVGGIEAFF
TGTGCCAGCAGCGTCGGGGGGATAGAAGCTTTCTTT
>NA|TRBV27|TRBD2|TRBJ2-1|15
CASSFLLAGVNEQFF
TGTGCCAGCAGTTTTTTGCTAGCGGGGGTGAATGAGCAGTTCTTC
>NA|TRBV10-3|TRBD1|TRBJ1-1|13
CAIRGTGFAEAFF
TGTGCCATCAGGGGGACAGGGTTCGCTGAAGCTTTCTTT
>NA|TRBV24-1|TRBD2|TRBJ2-2|19
CATSGRTSGGAENTGELFF
TGTGCCACCAGTGGGAGGACTAGCGGGGGGGCCGAGAACACCGGGGAGCTGTTTTTT
>NA|TRBV9|TRBD1|TRBJ1-4|15
CASSFRTGEREKLFF
TGTGCCAGCAGCTTTCGGACAGGGGAAAGAGAAAAACTGTTTTTT
>NA|TRBV7-9|NA|TRBJ1-6|16
CASSLIPGGGNSPLHF
TGTGCCAGCAGCCTTATCCCCGGGGGTGGGAATTCACCCCTCCACTTT
>NA|TRBV27|NA|TRBJ1-1|15
CASSLPPFGNTEAFF
TGTGCCAGCAGTTTACCCCCTTTCGGGAACACTGAAGCTTTCTTT
>NA|TRBV10-3|NA|TRBJ2-7|12
CAISQEGYEQYF
TGTGCCATCAGTCAGGAGGGCTACGAGCAGTACTTC
>NA|TRBV7-9|NA|TRBJ1-3|14
CASSPQGSGNTIYF
TGTGCCAGCAGCCCACAGGGATCTGGAAACACCATATATTTT
>NA|TRBV5-1|TRBD2|TRBJ2-5|14
CASSTGGARETQYF
TGCGCCAGCAGCACGGGGGGGGCCAGGGAGACCCAGTACTTC
>NA|TRBV7-9|TRBD1|TRBJ2-7|13
CASARQGAYEQYF
TGTGCCAGCGCGAGGCAGGGGGCGTACGAGCAGTACTTC
>NA|TRBV7-9|NA|TRBJ1-1|12
CASSLASTEAFF
TGTGCCAGCAGCTTAGCCAGCACTGAAGCTTTCTTT
>NA|TRBV29-1|TRBD1|TRBJ2-7|15
CSVERTGGASYEQYF
TGCAGCGTTGAGAGGACAGGGGGGGCCTCCTACGAGCAGTACTTC
>NA|TRBV5-4|NA|TRBJ1-5|14
CASSTVGSNQPQHF
TGTGCCAGCAGCACCGTCGGGAGTAATCAGCCCCAGCATTTT
>NA|TRBV2|NA|TRBJ2-6|13
CASSVRGANVLTF
TGTGCCAGCAGTGTGAGAGGGGCCAACGTCCTGACTTTC
>once|TRBV5-1|TRBD2|TRBJ2-7|14
CASSASGGSYEQYF
TGCGCCAGCAGCGCTAGCGGGGGATCCTACGAGCAGTACTTC
>NA|TRBV7-8|TRBD1|TRBJ1-2|18
CASSLSSGRGTEIHGYTF
TGTGCCAGCAGCCTTAGTTCCGGTCGGGGGACAGAAATCCATGGCTACACCTTC
>NA|TRBV6-5|NA|TRBJ2-7|15
CASSYDTGNPYEQYF
TGTGCCAGCAGTTACGATACCGGGAATCCCTACGAGCAGTACTTC
>once|TRBV27|NA|TRBJ2-7|13
CASSPRARREQYF
TGTGCCAGCAGCCCCCGCGCCCGTCGGGAGCAGTACTTC
>NA|TRBV5-1|NA|TRBJ2-5|14
CASSLEQAVRTQYF
TGCGCCAGCAGCTTGGAACAGGCTGTCCGGACCCAGTACTTC
>NA|TRBV3-1/TRBV3-2|TRBD1|TRBJ1-6|16
CASSLTGISYNSPLHF
TGTGCCAGCAGCCTGACAGGGATCTCCTATAATTCACCCCTCCACTTT
>NA|TRBV3-1/TRBV3-2|TRBD1|TRBJ1-3|15
CASSPRDRLGNTIYF
TGTGCCAGCAGCCCCCGGGACAGGCTAGGAAACACCATATATTTT
>NA|TRBV25-1|NA|TRBJ1-5|15
CASSELGGGNQPQHF
TGTGCCAGCAGTGAATTGGGGGGAGGCAATCAGCCCCAGCATTTT
>NA|TRBV6-5|NA|TRBJ1-1|15
CASSYSMAMNTEAFF
TGTGCCAGCAGTTACTCAATGGCAATGAACACTGAAGCTTTCTTT
>NA|TRBV6-6|NA|TRBJ1-1|15
CASSSWGDGKTEAFF
TGTGCCAGCAGTTCCTGGGGGGACGGCAAAACTGAAGCTTTCTTT
>NA|TRBV7-9|NA|TRBJ1-5|17
CASSLAEGRRGEQPQHF
TGTGCCAGCAGCTTAGCGGAAGGGCGGAGGGGTGAGCAGCCCCAGCATTTT
>NA|TRBV6-5|NA|TRBJ1-2|15
CASSYSRTLNYGYTF
TGTGCCAGCAGTTACTCGCGGACACTAAACTATGGCTACACCTTC
>NA|TRBV6-1|TRBD1|TRBJ1-2|15
CASSEYGTGLSGYTF
TGTGCCAGCAGTGAATATGGGACAGGGTTGAGTGGCTACACCTTC
>NA|TRBV6-5|TRBD2|TRBJ2-3|15
CASTNSGGAKDTQYF
TGTGCCAGCACAAATAGCGGGGGGGCCAAAGATACGCAGTATTTT